The clone carrying this TCR beta chain was seen a few times. Its specificity is not known. The TCRbeta library was prepared with unique molecular identifiers. MiXCR was run by TCRdb on the PCR reads, yielding one entry per CDR3 protein. This sample has about 980,000 distinct CDR3 sequences, with 25% to 35% found just once. The sample comes from a study of T-cell reconstitution after alpha-beta-depleted transplantation in children. Study-wide results and caveats: Once a year had passed after transplant, T-cell counts and diversity came mostly from newly produced T cells. There were some patients whose high TCRbeta diversity at day 60 came from surviving recipient T cells and thymic progenitors. About two months after transplant, alpha-beta T cells reportedly came from several hundred expanded graft clones.

The sample consisted of PBMCs, mostly from graft donor cells, taken 360 days after TCRalphabeta/CD19-depleted stem cell transplant. The clonotype originates from a boy less than two years old who had a stem cell transplant for SCID, so the T cells may come from the graft donor.

CDR3 sequence reads: CASSWGTFPYEQYF. As DNA, the CDR3 is TGCGCCAGCAGCTGGGGGACATTTCCCTACGAGCAGTACTTC. This chain joins TRBV5-1 and TRBJ2-7; the D gene is possibly TRBD1 (6 bases). Per the germline V gene, CDR1 is SGHRS and CDR2 is YFSETQ. This CDR3 has 14 amino acids. V was trimmed by 3 bases and J by 2 bases, leaving 12 bases between them.